This TCR beta chain was found in a study of a mutant IDH1 vaccine in newly diagnosed glioma. Study summary: Before enrollment, patients got radiotherapy alone, temozolomide alone, or mostly the combination.

Specified time point: week 47, end of study. The content of each vaccine dose was 300 ug of mutant IDH1 20-mer peptide, and topical imiquimod accompanied it. Notes on this clone: Its specificity is not known.

Using immunoSEQ multiplex PCR, the repertoire was profiled, and TCRdb retains in-frame clones only, with some absent. The data hold roughly 86,000 clones, with around nine tenths observed a single time. This clonotype originated in a woman aged 50 to 60 with glioma. This material consisted of PBMCs, taken from a glioma patient whose treatment included an IDH1 peptide vaccine.

The CDR3 spells CASSQALGQPYEQYF. The CDR3 DNA follows: TGTGCCAGCAGCCAAGCCCTAGGACAACCATACGAGCAGTACTTC. The chain recombines TRBV14 with TRBJ2-7, with D possibly TRBD1 on 5 matching bases. V lost 1 base and J 4 bases, leaving 14 bases between the germline ends. The CDR3 loop spans 15 amino acids. Germline V gene data show CDR1 as SGHDN and CDR2 as FVKESK.